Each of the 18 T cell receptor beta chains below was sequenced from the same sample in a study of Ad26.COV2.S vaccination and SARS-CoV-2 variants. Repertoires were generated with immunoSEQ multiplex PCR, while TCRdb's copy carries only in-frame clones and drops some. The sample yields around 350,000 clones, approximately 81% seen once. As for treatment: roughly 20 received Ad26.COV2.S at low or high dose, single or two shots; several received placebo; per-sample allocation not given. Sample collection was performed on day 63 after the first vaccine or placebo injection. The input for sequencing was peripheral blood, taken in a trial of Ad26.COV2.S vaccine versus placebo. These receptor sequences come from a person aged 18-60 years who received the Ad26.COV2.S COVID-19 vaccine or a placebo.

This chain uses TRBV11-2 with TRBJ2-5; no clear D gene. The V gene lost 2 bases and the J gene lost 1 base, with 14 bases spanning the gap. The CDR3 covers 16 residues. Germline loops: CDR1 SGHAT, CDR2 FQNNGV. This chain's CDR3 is CASSLRYGSIQETQYF. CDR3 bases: TGTGCCAGCAGCTTACGTTACGGGTCTATCCAAGAGACCCAGTACTTC. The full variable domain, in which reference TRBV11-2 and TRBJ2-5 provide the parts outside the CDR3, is EAGVAQSPRYKIIEKRQSVAFWCNPISGHATLYWYQQILGQGPKLLIQFQNNGVVDDSQLPKDRFSAERLKGVDSTLKIQPAKLEDSAVYLCASSLRYGSIQETQYFGPGTRLLVL.

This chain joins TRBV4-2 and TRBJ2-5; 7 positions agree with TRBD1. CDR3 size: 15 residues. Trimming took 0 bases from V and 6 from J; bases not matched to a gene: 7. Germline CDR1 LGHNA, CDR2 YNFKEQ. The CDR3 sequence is CASSQDYSTGQTQYF. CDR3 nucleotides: TGTGCCAGCAGCCAAGATTATTCGACAGGGCAGACCCAGTACTTC.

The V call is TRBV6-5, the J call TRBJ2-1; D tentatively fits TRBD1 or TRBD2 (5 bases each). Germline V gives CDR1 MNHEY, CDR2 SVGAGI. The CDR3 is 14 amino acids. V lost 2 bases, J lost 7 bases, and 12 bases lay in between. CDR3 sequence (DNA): TGTGCCAGCAGTTACCGGGGCTCTCTTAATGAGCAGTTCTTC. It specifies CASSYRGSLNEQFF.

The CDR3 loop is CASSLAGQTSEQYF. CDR3 bases: TGTGCCAGCAGCTTAGCGGGCCAAACCTCCGAGCAGTACTTC. V and J are TRBV7-9 and TRBJ2-7; D ambiguous. This CDR3 spans 14 amino acids. Germline V gene sequence: CDR1 SEHNR, CDR2 FQNEAQ (reference sequence). The V end lost 0 bases, the J end lost 6 bases, and 12 bases lay between the germline ends.

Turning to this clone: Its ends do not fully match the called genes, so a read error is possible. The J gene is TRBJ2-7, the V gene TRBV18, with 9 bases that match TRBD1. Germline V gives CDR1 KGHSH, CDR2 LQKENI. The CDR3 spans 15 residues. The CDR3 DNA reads TGTGCCAGCTCACCTATCGGGACAGGGTCCTCCGAGCAGTACTTC. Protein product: CASSPIGTGSSEQYF. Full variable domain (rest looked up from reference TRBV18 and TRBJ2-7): NAGVMQNPRHLVRRRGQEARLRCSPMKGHSHVYWYRQLPEEGLKFMVYLQKENIIDESGMPKERFSAEFPKEGPSILRIQQVVRGDSAAYFCASSPIGTGSSEQYFGPGTRLTVT.

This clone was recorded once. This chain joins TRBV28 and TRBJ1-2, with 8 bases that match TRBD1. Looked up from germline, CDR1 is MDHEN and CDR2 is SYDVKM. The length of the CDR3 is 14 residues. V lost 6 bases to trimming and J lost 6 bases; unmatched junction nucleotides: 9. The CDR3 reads CASSPTDRAHGYTF. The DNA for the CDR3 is TGTGCCAGCAGCCCGACGGACAGGGCGCATGGCTACACCTTC.

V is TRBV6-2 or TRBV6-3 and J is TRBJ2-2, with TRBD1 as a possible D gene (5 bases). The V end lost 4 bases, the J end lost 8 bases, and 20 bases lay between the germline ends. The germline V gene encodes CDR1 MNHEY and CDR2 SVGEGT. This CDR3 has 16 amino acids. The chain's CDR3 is CASSFTHPPGRGELFF. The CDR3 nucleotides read TGTGCCAGCAGTTTCACCCACCCCCCAGGGCGGGGGGAGCTGTTTTTT.

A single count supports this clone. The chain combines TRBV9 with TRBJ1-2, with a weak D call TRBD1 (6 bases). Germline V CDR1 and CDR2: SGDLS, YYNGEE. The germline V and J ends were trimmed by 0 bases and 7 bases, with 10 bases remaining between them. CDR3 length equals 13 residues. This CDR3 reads CASSVATRGGYTF. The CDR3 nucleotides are TGTGCCAGCAGCGTAGCTACCAGGGGTGGCTACACCTTC.

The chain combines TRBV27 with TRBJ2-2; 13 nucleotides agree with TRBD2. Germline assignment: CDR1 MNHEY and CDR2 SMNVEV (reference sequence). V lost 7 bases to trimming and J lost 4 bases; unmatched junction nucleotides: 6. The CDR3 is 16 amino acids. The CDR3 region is CASNKRLAGGTGELFF. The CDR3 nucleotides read TGTGCCAGCAATAAACGACTAGCGGGGGGCACCGGGGAGCTGTTTTTT.

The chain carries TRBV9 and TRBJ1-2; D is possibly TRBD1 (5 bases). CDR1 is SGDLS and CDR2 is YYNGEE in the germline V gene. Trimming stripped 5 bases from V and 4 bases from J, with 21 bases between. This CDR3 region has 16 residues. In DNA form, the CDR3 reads TGTGCCAGCAGTGGGGTGGCCAGGGTCCCATCCTATGGCTACACCTTC. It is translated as CASSGVARVPSYGYTF.

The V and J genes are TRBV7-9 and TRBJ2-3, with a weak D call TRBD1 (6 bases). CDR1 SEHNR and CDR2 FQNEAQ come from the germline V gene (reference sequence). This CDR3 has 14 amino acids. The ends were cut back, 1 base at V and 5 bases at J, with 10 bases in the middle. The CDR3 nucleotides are TGTGCCAGCAGCTTAGTGAACAGGGAAGATACGCAGTATTTT. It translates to CASSLVNREDTQYF. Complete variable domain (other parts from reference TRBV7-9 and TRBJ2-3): DTGVSQNPRHKITKRGQNVTFRCDPISEHNRLYWYRQTLGQGPEFLTYFQNEAQLEKSRLLSDRFSAERPKGSFSTLEIQRTEQGDSAMYLCASSLVNREDTQYFGPGTRLTVL.

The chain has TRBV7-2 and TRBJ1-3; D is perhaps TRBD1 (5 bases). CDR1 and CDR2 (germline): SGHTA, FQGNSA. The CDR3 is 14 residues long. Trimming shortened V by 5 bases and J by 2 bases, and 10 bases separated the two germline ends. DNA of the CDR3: TGTGCCAGCAGCCCTGAGGGGACTGGAAACACCATATATTTT. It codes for CASSPEGTGNTIYF.

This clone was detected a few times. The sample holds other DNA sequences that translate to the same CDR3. This chain's CDR3 is CASSLKAGGTDTQYF. The CDR3 coding sequence is TGTGCCAGCAGCCTCAAAGCGGGAGGAACAGATACGCAGTATTTT. The V gene is TRBV7-6, the J gene TRBJ2-3, with 9 bases matching TRBD2. CDR3 length equals 15 residues. Germline trimming cut 5 bases from V and 3 bases from J; bases unmatched to any gene: 6. Germline V gene data show CDR1 as SGHVS and CDR2 as FNYEAQ.

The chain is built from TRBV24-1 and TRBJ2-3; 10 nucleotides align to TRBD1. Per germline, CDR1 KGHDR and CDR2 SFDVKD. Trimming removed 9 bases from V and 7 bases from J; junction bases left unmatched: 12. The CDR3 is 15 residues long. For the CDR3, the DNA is TGTGCCACCGATAGCGGGGTGACAGGGGGCAATACGCAGTATTTT. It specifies CATDSGVTGGNTQYF.

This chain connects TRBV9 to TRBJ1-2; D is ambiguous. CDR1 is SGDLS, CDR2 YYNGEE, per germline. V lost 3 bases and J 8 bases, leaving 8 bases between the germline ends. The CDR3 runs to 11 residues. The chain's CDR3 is CASSANGGYTF. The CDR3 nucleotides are TGTGCCAGCAGCGCCAATGGGGGCTACACCTTC.

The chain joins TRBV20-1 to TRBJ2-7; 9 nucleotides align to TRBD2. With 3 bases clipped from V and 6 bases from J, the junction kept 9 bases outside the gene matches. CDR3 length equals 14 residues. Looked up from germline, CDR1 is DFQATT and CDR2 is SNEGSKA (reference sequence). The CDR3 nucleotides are TGCAGTGCTAGTACTGGGACTAGCCCCTCCGAGCAGTACTTC. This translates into CSASTGTSPSEQYF.

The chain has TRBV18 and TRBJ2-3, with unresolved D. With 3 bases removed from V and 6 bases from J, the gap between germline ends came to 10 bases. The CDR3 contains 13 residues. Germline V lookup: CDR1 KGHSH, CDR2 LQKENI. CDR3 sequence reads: CASSPPLGDTQYF. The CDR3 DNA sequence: TGTGCCAGCTCACCCCCGCTCGGGGATACGCAGTATTTT. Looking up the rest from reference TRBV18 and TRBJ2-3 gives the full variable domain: NAGVMQNPRHLVRRRGQEARLRCSPMKGHSHVYWYRQLPEEGLKFMVYLQKENIIDESGMPKERFSAEFPKEGPSILRIQQVVRGDSAAYFCASSPPLGDTQYFGPGTRLTVL.

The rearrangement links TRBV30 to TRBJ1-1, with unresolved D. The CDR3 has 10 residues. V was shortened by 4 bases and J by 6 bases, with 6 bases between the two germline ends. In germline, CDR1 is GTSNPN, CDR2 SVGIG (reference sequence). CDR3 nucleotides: TGTGCCTGGACGGCGTCTGAAGCTTTCTTT. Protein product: CAWTASEAFF. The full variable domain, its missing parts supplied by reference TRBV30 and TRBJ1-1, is SQTIHQWPATLVQPVGSPLSLECTVEGTSNPNLYWYRQAAGRGLQLLFYSVGIGQISSEVPQNLSASRPQDRQFILSSKKLLLSDSGFYLCAWTASEAFFGQGTRLTVV.